These T cell receptor beta chains were read from a single sample in a study of cytomegalovirus exposure and HLA in healthy donors. The table came from immunoSEQ multiplex PCR; TCRdb's copy has only in-frame clones and leaves some out. The sample lists over 35,000 clones, 40% to 60% occurring once. Sample: PBMCs. The receptors originated from a human donor in good health. Both conserved end residues are part of each CDR3. The order of the fields is D gene, J gene, V gene, clone size, CDR3 protein, CDR3 DNA. The D gene is left open where the match is weak. Rows give clone size only sometimes, using once, few, many, or a class for an expanded clone.

- | TRBJ1-4 | TRBV5-1 | once | CASSSSAAGPAEKLFF | TGCGCCAGCAGCTCCTCCGCCGCAGGGCCGGCGGAAAAACTGTTTTTT
- | TRBJ1-2 | TRBV13 | few | CASSAQGDYGYTF | TGTGCCAGCAGCGCACAGGGTGACTATGGCTACACCTTC
TRBD1 | TRBJ1-2 | TRBV2 | - | CASSDRGRGGYTF | TGTGCCAGCAGTGACAGGGGGCGCGGTGGCTACACCTTC
- | TRBJ2-3 | TRBV7-7 | few | CASSLAPGEADTQYF | TGTGCCAGCAGCTTAGCGCCTGGGGAGGCAGATACGCAGTATTTT
- | TRBJ1-1 | TRBV7-2 | - | CASSLRRVLNTEAFF | TGTGCCAGCAGTTTACGACGGGTGCTGAACACTGAAGCTTTCTTT
- | TRBJ1-1 | TRBV4-3 | - | CASSHEQGKYTEAFF | TGCGCCAGCAGCCATGAACAGGGCAAGTACACTGAAGCTTTCTTT
TRBD1 | TRBJ1-6 | TRBV7-9 | - | CASSSRTGKNSPLHF | TGTGCCAGCAGCTCTCGGACAGGGAAAAATTCACCCCTCCACTTT
TRBD1 | TRBJ2-2 | TRBV5-1 | - | CASSSGQGATGELFF | TGCGCCAGCAGCTCTGGACAGGGGGCCACCGGGGAGCTGTTTTTT
- | TRBJ1-3 | TRBV18 | few | CASSDKRKPSGNTIYF | TGTGCCAGCTCAGATAAGCGTAAACCCTCTGGAAACACCATATATTTT
- | TRBJ1-4 | TRBV19 | - | CASSIRPPTNFNEKLFF | TGTGCCAGTAGTATACGCCCCCCCACGAACTTTAATGAAAAACTGTTTTTT
TRBD2 | TRBJ2-2 | TRBV7-3 | few | CASSSRAGATNTGELFF | TGTGCCAGCAGCTCAAGAGCGGGGGCGACGAACACCGGGGAGCTGTTTTTT
- | TRBJ2-2 | TRBV9 | - | CASSPQLGGVGTLNTGELFF | TGTGCCAGCAGCCCCCAATTGGGGGGAGTGGGGACCTTGAACACCGGGGAGCTGTTTTTT
TRBD2 | TRBJ2-7 | TRBV4-3 | - | CASSQASIAGGPEDEQYF | TGCGCCAGCAGCCAAGCTTCAATAGCGGGAGGGCCCGAAGACGAGCAGTACTTC
- | TRBJ2-7 | TRBV19 | - | CASRRRRDSSYEQYF | TGTGCCAGTAGAAGACGCCGGGACTCCTCCTACGAGCAGTACTTC
TRBD1 | TRBJ1-3 | TRBV4-3 | - | CASSPGALTGPGNTIYF | TGCGCCAGCAGCCCAGGAGCTTTGACAGGGCCTGGAAACACCATATATTTT
TRBD1 | TRBJ1-5 | TRBV6-5 | - | CASSLYGTEFNQPQHF | TGTGCCAGCAGTTTGTACGGGACAGAATTCAATCAGCCCCAGCATTTT